This is a list of T cell receptor beta chains from one sample in a study of beta chain features in type 1 diabetes. Clones were read by immunoSEQ multiplex PCR, and TCRdb kept only the in-frame ones, dropping some. The sample yields about half a million clones, approximately 31% seen once. Material for sequencing was naive CD4+ T cells from blood. The receptors come from a man younger than 30 in good health. The CDR3 runs from the conserved cysteine through the conserved F or W. The D gene is left open where the match is weak. Only part of the rows carry a size: once, few, many, or a class if the clone is expanded.

abundance	v_gene	d_gene	len	j_gene	CDR3nt	CDR3aa
.	TRBV5-1	.	14	TRBJ2-1	TGCGCCAGCAGCTTACCAGCGGGCCACAATGAGCAGTTCTTC	CASSLPAGHNEQFF
.	TRBV9	.	14	TRBJ2-6	TGTGCCAGCAAAAGGGACTCTGGGGCCAACGTCCTGACTTTC	CASKRDSGANVLTF
.	TRBV29-1	TRBD2	16	TRBJ2-1	TGCAGCGTTGATTCACGTCGGGCGGGAGTGTATAATGAGCAGTTCTTC	CSVDSRRAGVYNEQFF
.	TRBV18	.	13	TRBJ2-1	TGTGCCAGCCGGGACTCTGTGGACAATGAGCAGTTCTTC	CASRDSVDNEQFF
few	TRBV30	.	14	TRBJ1-5	TGTGCCTGGAGTGGTAAGGGGAGCAATCAGCCCCAGCATTTT	CAWSGKGSNQPQHF
few	TRBV14	TRBD2	16	TRBJ2-1	TGTGCCAGCAGCCTCACCGGGACTAGCTTTTACAATGAGCAGTTCTTC	CASSLTGTSFYNEQFF
.	TRBV10-1	.	13	TRBJ2-1	TGCGCCAGCAGTGTTGGACCTTACAATGAGCAGTTCTTC	CASSVGPYNEQFF
.	TRBV29-1	.	13	TRBJ2-7	TGCAGCGTTGTTTCGGGTCTCTCCTACGAGCAGTACTTC	CSVVSGLSYEQYF
few	TRBV29-1	TRBD1	13	TRBJ2-7	TGCAGCGTTGAAACAGGGGCTAGCTTCGAGCAGTACTTC	CSVETGASFEQYF
.	TRBV30	TRBD1	14	TRBJ2-1	TGTGCCTGGAGTCCGGGACAGGGTGACGATGAGCAGTTCTTC	CAWSPGQGDDEQFF
.	TRBV7-2	.	13	TRBJ1-2	TGTGCCAGCACCGCCGTCTTGGGGTATGGCTACACCTTC	CASTAVLGYGYTF
.	TRBV4-1	.	15	TRBJ2-3	TGCGCCAGCAGCCAAGGGAGGTCCCTCGTGAATACGCAGTATTTT	CASSQGRSLVNTQYF
few	TRBV9	.	15	TRBJ2-7	TGTGCCAGCAGCGTAGGAGGGTACAGCTCCTACGAGCAGTACTTC	CASSVGGYSSYEQYF
few	TRBV7-8	TRBD2	15	TRBJ2-7	TGTGCCAGCAGCCAATTAGCGGGAGGGCCCTACGAGCAGTACTTC	CASSQLAGGPYEQYF
.	TRBV7-8	.	14	TRBJ1-1	TGTGCCAGCAGCCTCACAGGCTGGGGCACTGAAGCTTTCTTT	CASSLTGWGTEAFF
.	TRBV28	TRBD1	16	TRBJ2-7	TGTGCCAGCAGCTACTCCCGGGACAGGTTGACCTACGAGCAGTACTTC	CASSYSRDRLTYEQYF
few	TRBV29-1	TRBD2	14	TRBJ2-1	TGCAGCGTTGACACTAGCGGGTCCTACAATGAGCAGTTCTTC	CSVDTSGSYNEQFF
.	TRBV7-9	.	14	TRBJ2-7	TGTGCCAGCAGCTTTGGACAGCCTTCCTACGAGCAGTACTTC	CASSFGQPSYEQYF
.	TRBV28	TRBD1	15	TRBJ2-1	TGTGCCAGCAGTTTAACAGGACAGGGCTCCAATGAGCAGTTCTTC	CASSLTGQGSNEQFF
few	TRBV7-9	TRBD2	15	TRBJ2-3	TGTGCCAGCAGCTCCCGTAGAGCGGGAGTAGATACGCAGTATTTT	CASSSRRAGVDTQYF
.	TRBV5-1	.	11	TRBJ2-7	TGCGCCAGCAGAGAGGGTACTGGGCAGTACTTC	CASREGTGQYF
few	TRBV5-4	.	16	TRBJ1-2	TGTGCCAGCAGCTCGAAGAGTACAATAGACCACTATGGCTACACCTTC	CASSSKSTIDHYGYTF
.	TRBV10-3	TRBD2	17	TRBJ2-1	TGTGCCATCAGTGCCCGGACTAGCGGGGGGAGCTACAATGAGCAGTTCTTC	CAISARTSGGSYNEQFF
once	TRBV7-9	.	12	TRBJ2-5	TGTGCCAGCAGCTTACAGCAAGAGACCCAGTACTTC	CASSLQQETQYF
.	TRBV18	TRBD2	15	TRBJ2-7	TGTGCCAGCTCACAACTAGCGGGAGGGACCTACGAGCAGTACTTC	CASSQLAGGTYEQYF
.	TRBV20-1	.	11	TRBJ1-1	TGCAGTGCTAGAGGGCACACTGAAGCTTTCTTT	CSARGHTEAFF
.	TRBV5-1	.	12	TRBJ2-7	TGCGCCAGCAGCTCTGAGAGCTACGAGCAGTACTTC	CASSSESYEQYF
.	TRBV15	TRBD2	14	TRBJ2-7	TGTGCCACCAGCTGGGGGACTAGTCTTTACGAGCAGTACTTC	CATSWGTSLYEQYF
.	TRBV9	.	13	TRBJ2-1	TGTGCCAGCAGTACGAGGGTCTACAATGAGCAGTTCTTC	CASSTRVYNEQFF
.	TRBV19	.	13	TRBJ2-5	TGTGCCAGTAGTACCCACACCTCAGAGACCCAGTACTTC	CASSTHTSETQYF
.	TRBV19	.	14	TRBJ2-6	TGTGCCAGTACCAGAAGCTCTGGGGCCAACGTCCTGACTTTC	CASTRSSGANVLTF
few	TRBV28	.	13	TRBJ2-1	TGTGCCGCAACGGGGTCCATTTACAATGAGCAGTTCTTC	CAATGSIYNEQFF
.	TRBV7-9	TRBD1	14	TRBJ2-5	TGTGCCAGCAGCCCCGGGACAGGGAGAGAGACCCAGTACTTC	CASSPGTGRETQYF
.	TRBV20-1	.	11	TRBJ2-7	TGCAGTGCTAGTGGACGCTACGAGCAGTACTTC	CSASGRYEQYF
.	TRBV30	.	12	TRBJ2-5	TGTGCCTGGAACCGCGGCGCAGAGACCCAGTACTTC	CAWNRGAETQYF
.	TRBV28	TRBD2	14	TRBJ2-1	TGTGCCAGCAGTAATAGCGGGAGAGGGAATGAGCAGTTCTTC	CASSNSGRGNEQFF
few	TRBV30	TRBD2	13	TRBJ2-5	TGTGCCTGGAGTGTAGCGGGAGGTGAGACCCAGTACTTC	CAWSVAGGETQYF
few	TRBV29-1	TRBD1	13	TRBJ1-2	TGCAGCGCAGACAGGGGTTTGGACTATGGCTACACCTTC	CSADRGLDYGYTF
few	TRBV2	.	14	TRBJ2-6	TGTGCCAGCAGTTTCGGGGCTGGGGCCAACGTCCTGACTTTC	CASSFGAGANVLTF
.	TRBV5-4	.	16	TRBJ2-5	TGTGCCAGCAGCTTGCCTTTGGCGGGGAACCAAGAGACCCAGTACTTC	CASSLPLAGNQETQYF
few	TRBV7-2	.	15	TRBJ2-4	TGTGCCAGCAGCTTATCTGGGGGAACCAAAAACATTCAGTACTTC	CASSLSGGTKNIQYF
once	TRBV7-8	.	14	TRBJ2-7	TGTGCCAGCAGACATTCAGATAAAGCCTACGAGCAGTACTTC	CASRHSDKAYEQYF
.	TRBV10-3	.	11	TRBJ2-3	TGTGCCATCACCAGCACAGATACGCAGTATTTT	CAITSTDTQYF
.	TRBV30	.	14	TRBJ1-1	TGTGCCTGGAGTGTATCCGGTGGCAGGGCGGGAGCTTTCTTT	CAWSVSGGRAGAFF
.	TRBV11-2	TRBD2	14	TRBJ2-1	TGTGCCAGCTCTTTAGCGGGAGGGTACGATGAGCAGTTCTTC	CASSLAGGYDEQFF
.	TRBV5-1	TRBD2	14	TRBJ2-1	TGCGCCAGCAGGGAAGGGGCGGGAGGCAATGAGCAGTTCTTC	CASREGAGGNEQFF
.	TRBV9	TRBD1	14	TRBJ2-5	TGTGCCAGCAGTGGACAGGGCCGCAGAGAGACCCAGTACTTC	CASSGQGRRETQYF
.	TRBV30	.	13	TRBJ2-5	TGTGCCTGGGGGCAGCGGCGAAAAGAGACCCAGTACTTC	CAWGQRRKETQYF
.	TRBV6-1	TRBD1	13	TRBJ1-5	TGTGCCAGCACCAAGACAGGGTATCAGCCCCAGCATTTT	CASTKTGYQPQHF
few	TRBV30	.	12	TRBJ2-7	TGTGCCTCGCTGACAGAAATCTACGAGCAGTACTTC	CASLTEIYEQYF
few	TRBV9	.	13	TRBJ2-1	TGTGCCAGCAGCCTGAACAGTTACAATGAGCAGTTCTTC	CASSLNSYNEQFF
.	TRBV29-1	.	14	TRBJ2-5	TGCAGCGTTGAAGAAAGAGGGTTGAGCGAGACCCAGTACTTC	CSVEERGLSETQYF
once	TRBV5-4	.	11	TRBJ2-5	TGTGCCAGCAGCGAACAAGAGACCCAGTACTTC	CASSEQETQYF
few	TRBV5-4	.	14	TRBJ1-5	TGTGCCAGCAGCTTGGAAGGGAGCAATCAGCCCCAGCATTTT	CASSLEGSNQPQHF
few	TRBV2	TRBD2	15	TRBJ2-3	TGTGCCAGCAGACCCCTAGCGGGAGGGCCGGGGGCGCAGTATTTT	CASRPLAGGPGAQYF
.	TRBV29-1	.	12	TRBJ1-1	TGCAGCGTTGTTGGGGGGAACACTGAAGCTTTCTTT	CSVVGGNTEAFF
.	TRBV7-9	.	15	TRBJ2-3	TGTGCCAGCAGCTCCTCGCACGCGAGCACAGATACGCAGTATTTT	CASSSSHASTDTQYF
.	TRBV11-2	TRBD1	14	TRBJ2-7	TGTGCCAGCAGCTCCCACCGACAGGGCTACGAGCAGTACTTC	CASSSHRQGYEQYF
.	TRBV29-1	.	13	TRBJ1-1	TGCAGCGCTGCTCCGGGAACGGGCACTGAAGCTTTCTTT	CSAAPGTGTEAFF
few	TRBV25-1	TRBD1	14	TRBJ2-7	TGTGCCAGCAGTGGATCAGGGGGACCCTACGAGCAGTACTTC	CASSGSGGPYEQYF